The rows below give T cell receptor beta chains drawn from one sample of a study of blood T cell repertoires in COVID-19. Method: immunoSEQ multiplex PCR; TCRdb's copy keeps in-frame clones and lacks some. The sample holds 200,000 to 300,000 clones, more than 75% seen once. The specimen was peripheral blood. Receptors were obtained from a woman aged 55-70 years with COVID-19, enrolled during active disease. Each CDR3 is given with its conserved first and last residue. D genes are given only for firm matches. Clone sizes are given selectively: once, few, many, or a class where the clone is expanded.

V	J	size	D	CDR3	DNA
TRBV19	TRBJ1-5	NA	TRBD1	CASSKTKGAPGNQPQHF	TGTGCCAGTAGTAAAACTAAGGGGGCGCCGGGCAATCAGCCCCAGCATTTT
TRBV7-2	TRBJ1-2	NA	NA	CASSQGRVGLYGYTF	TGTGCCAGCAGCCAGGGGAGGGTAGGCTTATATGGCTACACCTTC
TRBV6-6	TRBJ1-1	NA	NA	CASSYRDTEAFF	TGTGCCAGCAGTTACCGGGACACTGAAGCTTTCTTT
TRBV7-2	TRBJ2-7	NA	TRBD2	CASSYGLGSYEQYF	TGTGCCAGCAGCTACGGACTAGGCTCCTACGAGCAGTACTTC
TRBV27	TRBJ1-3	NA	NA	CASSLGRGNTIYF	TGTGCCAGCAGTTTGGGCAGGGGAAACACCATATATTTT
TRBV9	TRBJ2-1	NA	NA	CASSVGPGKRGEQFF	TGTGCCAGCAGCGTAGGCCCAGGTAAAAGGGGTGAGCAGTTCTTC
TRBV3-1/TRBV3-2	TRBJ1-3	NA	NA	CASSQDSSRSGNTIYF	TGTGCCAGCAGCCAAGACAGTTCCCGCTCTGGAAACACCATATATTTT
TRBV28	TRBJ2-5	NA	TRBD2	CASSPMGLAGGETQYF	TGTGCCAGCAGTCCCATGGGACTAGCGGGGGGAGAGACCCAGTACTTC
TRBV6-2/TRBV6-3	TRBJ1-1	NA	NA	CASSYSKQNTEAFF	TGTGCCAGCAGTTACTCGAAACAGAACACTGAAGCTTTCTTT
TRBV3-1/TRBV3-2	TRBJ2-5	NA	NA	CASSQGPGSQETQYF	TGTGCCAGCAGCCAAGGTCCAGGGTCCCAAGAGACCCAGTACTTC
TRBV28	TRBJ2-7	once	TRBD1	CASSITGTADYEQYF	TGTGCCAGCAGTATAACCGGGACAGCGGACTACGAGCAGTACTTC